This T cell receptor (beta chain) originates from a study of CD4 T cells in relation to SARS-CoV-2 and coronaviruses. Germline assignment: CDR1 SEHNR and CDR2 FQNEAQ (reference sequence). The CDR3 is 15 amino acids. Trimming removed 8 bases at V and 2 bases at J, with 16 bases between. Data came from immunoSEQ multiplex PCR; TCRdb stores just in-frame clones and leaves some out. The data contain about 21,000 clones, over 75% of them singletons. Concerning this clone: The antigen is unknown.

Before the COVID-19 pandemic, during about 2011-2019, CD4+ T cells were taken from unexposed donors. After roughly ten days of culture, CD4+ T cells were isolated. Some 1.9 million PBMCs per well were cultured with about 9.8 IU/ml IL-2. The V call is TRBV7-9, the J call TRBJ1-5; TRBD1 is a possible D gene (5 bases). The clonotype was recovered from a human donor in good health. The specimen was CD4+ T cells from PBMCs, cultured in vitro. CDR3 amino acids: CASSRAGRGNQPQHF. The CDR3 coding sequence is TGTGCCAGCTCTAGGGCGGGACGTGGCAATCAGCCCCAGCATTTT.